This T cell receptor beta chain was recovered during a study of spatial heterogeneity in lung cancer. Study-wide background: Where they were available, follow-up PBMC samples were sequenced, at a median of around 24 months after resection. Alpha-chain sequences were consistently detected less often than beta-chain sequences.

Per the germline V gene, CDR1 is MNHEY and CDR2 is SVGAGI. Unmatched junction bases numbered 1, after V lost 0 bases and J lost 3 bases. This CDR3 is 15 amino acids long. Specified time point: blood at routine non-recurrence follow-up after resection. The study sequenced unsorted whole RNA from tumor, nontumor lung or frozen PBMC. This clonotype is categorized as medium-sized. TCRdb reprocessed the 5' RACE reads with MiXCR, giving one entry per CDR3 protein. The sample consists of 25,000 to 35,000 distinct CDR3 sequences, approximately 5.9% of them appearing once. The gene calls are TRBV6-5 and TRBJ2-3, with 9 nucleotides matching TRBD2. The sequence derives from a female donor with early-stage non-small cell lung cancer. The material sequenced was PBMCs, taken at follow-up. As DNA, the CDR3 is TGTGCCAGCAGTTACTCAACTAGCGGGACAGATACGCAGTATTTT. Protein sequence: CASSYSTSGTDTQYF.